This T cell receptor beta chain was sequenced for a study of human T cells and chemical hapten exposure. About the study: Patients additionally received therapeutic doses of diphenylcyclopropenone on the scalp once a week, and this continued throughout the approximately 26-week study.

From the RACE reads, TCRdb called clonotypes with MiXCR, one entry per CDR3 protein. This table has tens of thousands of distinct CDR3 sequences, approximately 10% appearing once. Time point defined: pre-sensitization, week 0. Regarding treatment: therapeutic diphenylcyclopropenone sensitization with weekly scalp DPC. Suited to DPC and affected by alopecia, the donors ranged from 18 to 70 years old. This clonotype was observed a handful of times. What it recognizes is unknown. Study-level points and caveats: Sensitizing to DPC left TCRs with a frequency above 1 in 1000 unaltered.

This TCR derives from a woman aged 45-65 years with alopecia areata. Some clones in this sample may be carry-over from other donors' samples. This material consisted of whole blood, taken in connection with sensitization to the hapten diphenylcyclopropenone (DPC).

The CDR3 region is CASSLWSSNYGYTF. CDR3 sequence (DNA): TGTGCCAGCAGCTTATGGAGCTCGAACTATGGCTACACCTTC. The rearrangement joins TRBV7-2 to TRBJ1-2; D is unclear. This CDR3 region has 14 residues. Trimming removed 2 bases from V and 2 bases from J, with 9 bases in between. CDR1 is SGHTA and CDR2 is FQGNSA in the germline V gene.